Given below is one T cell receptor (beta chain) in context. This sample is drawn from a study of response to subunit inactivated influenza vaccine. The germline V gene has CDR1 MGHDK and CDR2 SYGVNS. V dropped 3 bases and J dropped 4 bases, with 10 bases sitting between them. CDR3 length equals 14 residues. TCRdb ran MiXCR on the RT-PCR reads and lists one entry per CDR3 protein. This sample yields 150,000 or so distinct CDR3 sequences, of which about 10% are seen a single time; roughly a third belongs to the top ten. The V call is TRBV25-1, the J call TRBJ1-5, with a weak D call TRBD1 (6 bases). This TCR was sampled from a man between 45 and 75 years old who received an inactivated influenza vaccine. Sequences were derived from CD8+ T cells sorted from PBMCs, sampled approximately 25 months after vaccination. The CDR3, as DNA: TGTGCCAGCAGTGAGGGTACAGGGAATCAGCCCCAGCATTTT. Translated: CASSEGTGNQPQHF. The whole variable domain, remainder taken from reference TRBV25-1 and TRBJ1-5, is EADIYQTPRYLVIGTGKKITLECSQTMGHDKMYWYQQDPGMELHLIHYSYGVNSTEKGDLSSESTVSRIRTEHFPLTLESARPSHTSQYLCASSEGTGNQPQHFGDGTRLSIL.